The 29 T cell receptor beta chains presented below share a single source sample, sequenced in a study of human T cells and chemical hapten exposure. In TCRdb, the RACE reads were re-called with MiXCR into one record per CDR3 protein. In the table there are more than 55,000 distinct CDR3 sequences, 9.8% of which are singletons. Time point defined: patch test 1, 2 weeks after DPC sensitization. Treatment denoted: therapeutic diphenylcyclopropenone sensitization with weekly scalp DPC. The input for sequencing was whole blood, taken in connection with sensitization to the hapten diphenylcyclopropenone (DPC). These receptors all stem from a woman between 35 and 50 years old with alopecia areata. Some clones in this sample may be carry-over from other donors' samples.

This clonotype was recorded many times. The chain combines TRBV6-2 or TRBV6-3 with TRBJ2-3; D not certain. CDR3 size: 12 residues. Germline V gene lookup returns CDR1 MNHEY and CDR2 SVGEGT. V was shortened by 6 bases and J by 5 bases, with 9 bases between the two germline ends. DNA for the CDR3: TGTGCCAGCAGCCCGCAAAGAGATACGCAGTATTTT. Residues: CASSPQRDTQYF.

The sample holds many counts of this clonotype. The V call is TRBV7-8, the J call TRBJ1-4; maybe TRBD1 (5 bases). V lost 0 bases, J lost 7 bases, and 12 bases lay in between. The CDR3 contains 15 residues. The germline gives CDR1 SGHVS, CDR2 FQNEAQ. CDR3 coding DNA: TGTGCCAGCAGCTTAGCGGGTACAGGCGGTGAAAAACTGTTTTTT. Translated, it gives CASSLAGTGGEKLFF.

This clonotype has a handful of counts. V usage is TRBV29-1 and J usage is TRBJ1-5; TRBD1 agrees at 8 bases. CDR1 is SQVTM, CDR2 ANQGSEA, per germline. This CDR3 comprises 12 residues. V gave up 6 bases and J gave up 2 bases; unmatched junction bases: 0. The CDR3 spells CSVGQGNQPQHF. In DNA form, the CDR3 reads TGCAGCGTGGGACAGGGCAATCAGCCCCAGCATTTT.

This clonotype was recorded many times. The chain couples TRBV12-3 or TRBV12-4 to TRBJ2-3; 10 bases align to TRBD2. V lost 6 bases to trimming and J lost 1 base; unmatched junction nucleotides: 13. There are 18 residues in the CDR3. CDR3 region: CASRKSRLAGVGTDTQYF. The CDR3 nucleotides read TGTGCCAGCAGAAAGTCTAGGCTAGCGGGGGTTGGCACAGATACGCAGTATTTT.

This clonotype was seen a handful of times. CDR3 loop: CASSLKNTIYF. CDR3 in DNA: TGTGCCAGCAGCTTAAAAAACACCATATATTTT. This chain links TRBV11-2 with TRBJ1-3; D unclear. The CDR3 contains 11 residues. Germline V gives CDR1 SGHAT, CDR2 FQNNGV. The V end was cut by 2 bases, the J end by 6 bases, with 2 bases between.

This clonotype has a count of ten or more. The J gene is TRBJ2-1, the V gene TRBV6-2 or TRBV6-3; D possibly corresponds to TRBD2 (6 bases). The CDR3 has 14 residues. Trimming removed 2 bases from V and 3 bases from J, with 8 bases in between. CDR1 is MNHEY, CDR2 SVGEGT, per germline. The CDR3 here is CASSYAGLYNEQFF. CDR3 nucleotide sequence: TGTGCCAGCAGTTACGCGGGGCTCTACAATGAGCAGTTCTTC.

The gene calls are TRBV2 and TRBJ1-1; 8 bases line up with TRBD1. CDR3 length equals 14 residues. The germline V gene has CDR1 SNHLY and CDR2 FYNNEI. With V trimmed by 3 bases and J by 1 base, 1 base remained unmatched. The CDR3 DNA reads TGTGCCAGCAGTGATACAGGGGGGAACACTGAAGCTTTCTTT. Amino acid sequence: CASSDTGGNTEAFF. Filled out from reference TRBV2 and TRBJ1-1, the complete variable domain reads EPEVTQTPSHQVTQMGQEVILRCVPISNHLYFYWYRQILGQKVEFLVSFYNNEISEKSEIFDDQFSVERPDGSNFTLKIRSTKLEDSAMYFCASSDTGGNTEAFFGQGTRLTVV.

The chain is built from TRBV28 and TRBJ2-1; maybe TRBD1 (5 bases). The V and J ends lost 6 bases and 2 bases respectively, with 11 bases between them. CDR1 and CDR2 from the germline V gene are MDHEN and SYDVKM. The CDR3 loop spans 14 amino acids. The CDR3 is CASSPPDTYNEQFF. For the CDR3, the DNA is TGTGCCAGCAGCCCCCCGGACACCTACAATGAGCAGTTCTTC.

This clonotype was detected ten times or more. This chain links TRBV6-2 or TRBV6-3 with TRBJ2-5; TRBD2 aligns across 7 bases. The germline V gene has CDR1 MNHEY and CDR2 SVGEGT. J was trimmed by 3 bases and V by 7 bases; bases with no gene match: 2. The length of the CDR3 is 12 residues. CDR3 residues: CASKSGEETQYF. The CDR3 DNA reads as TGTGCCAGCAAGAGCGGGGAAGAGACCCAGTACTTC.

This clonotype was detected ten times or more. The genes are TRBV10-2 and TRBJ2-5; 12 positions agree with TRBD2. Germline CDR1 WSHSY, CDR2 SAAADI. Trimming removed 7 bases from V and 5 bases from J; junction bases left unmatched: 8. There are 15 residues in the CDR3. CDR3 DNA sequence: TGCGCCAGCATGACCACTAGCGGGGGGCTTGAGACCCAGTACTTC. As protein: CASMTTSGGLETQYF.

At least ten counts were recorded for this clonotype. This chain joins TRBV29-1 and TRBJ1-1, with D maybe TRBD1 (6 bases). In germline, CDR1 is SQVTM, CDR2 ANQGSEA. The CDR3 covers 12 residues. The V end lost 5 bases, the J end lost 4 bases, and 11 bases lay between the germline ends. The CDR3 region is CSVNRDSTEAFF. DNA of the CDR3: TGCAGCGTTAACAGGGATAGCACTGAAGCTTTCTTT.

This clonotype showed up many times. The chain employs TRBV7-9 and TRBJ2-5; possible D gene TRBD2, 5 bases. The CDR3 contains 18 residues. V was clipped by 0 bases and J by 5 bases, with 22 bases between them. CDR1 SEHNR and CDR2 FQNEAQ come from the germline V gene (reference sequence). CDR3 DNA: TGTGCCAGCAGCTTAGCCCCACCTAGAGCGGAAAGATGGGAGACCCAGTACTTC. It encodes CASSLAPPRAERWETQYF.

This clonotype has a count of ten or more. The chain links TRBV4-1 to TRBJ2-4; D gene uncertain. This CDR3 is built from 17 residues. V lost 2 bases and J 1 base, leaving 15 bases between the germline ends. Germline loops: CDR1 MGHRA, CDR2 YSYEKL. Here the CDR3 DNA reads TGCGCCAGCAGCCAACCTCTAGAGAGCCGGGCCAAAAACATTCAGTACTTC. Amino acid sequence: CASSQPLESRAKNIQYF.

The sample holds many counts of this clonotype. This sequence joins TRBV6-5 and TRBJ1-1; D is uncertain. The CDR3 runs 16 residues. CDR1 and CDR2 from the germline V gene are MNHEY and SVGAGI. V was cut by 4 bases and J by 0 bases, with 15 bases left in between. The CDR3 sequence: CASSSVLLGMNTEAFF. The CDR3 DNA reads TGTGCCAGCAGTTCGGTCCTCTTGGGGATGAACACTGAAGCTTTCTTT.

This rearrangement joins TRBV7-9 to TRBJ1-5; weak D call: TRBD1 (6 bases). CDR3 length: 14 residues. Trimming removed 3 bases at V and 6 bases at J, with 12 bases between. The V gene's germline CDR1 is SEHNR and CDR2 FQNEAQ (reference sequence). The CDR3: CASSLGGGSQPQHF. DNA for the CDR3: TGTGCCAGCAGCTTGGGAGGGGGAAGTCAGCCCCAGCATTTT.

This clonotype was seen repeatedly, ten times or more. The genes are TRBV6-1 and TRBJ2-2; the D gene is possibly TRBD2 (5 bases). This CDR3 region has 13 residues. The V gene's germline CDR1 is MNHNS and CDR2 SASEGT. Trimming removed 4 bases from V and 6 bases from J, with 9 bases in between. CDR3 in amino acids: CASSVGEAGELFF. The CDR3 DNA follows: TGTGCCAGCAGTGTCGGGGAAGCCGGGGAGCTGTTTTTT.

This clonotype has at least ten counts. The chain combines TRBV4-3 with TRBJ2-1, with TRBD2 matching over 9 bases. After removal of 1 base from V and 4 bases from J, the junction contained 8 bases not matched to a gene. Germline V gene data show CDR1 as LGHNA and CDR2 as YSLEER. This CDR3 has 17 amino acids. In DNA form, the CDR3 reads TGCGCCAGCAGCCAAGGGGCCGGCGGGGGGGCTTACAATGAGCAGTTCTTC. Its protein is CASSQGAGGGAYNEQFF.

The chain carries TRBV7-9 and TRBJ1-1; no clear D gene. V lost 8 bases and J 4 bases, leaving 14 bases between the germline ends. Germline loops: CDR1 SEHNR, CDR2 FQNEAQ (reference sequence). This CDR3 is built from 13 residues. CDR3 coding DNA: TGTGCCAGCCGGCGGGTAACAACCACTGAAGCTTTCTTT. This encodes CASRRVTTTEAFF.

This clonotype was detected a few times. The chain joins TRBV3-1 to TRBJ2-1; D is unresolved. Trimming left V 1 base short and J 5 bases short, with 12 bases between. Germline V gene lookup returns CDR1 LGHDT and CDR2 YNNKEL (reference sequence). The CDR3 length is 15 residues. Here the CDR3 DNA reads TGTGCCAGCAGCCAAGTGGGCGGAGCGCACAATGAGCAGTTCTTC. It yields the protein CASSQVGGAHNEQFF.

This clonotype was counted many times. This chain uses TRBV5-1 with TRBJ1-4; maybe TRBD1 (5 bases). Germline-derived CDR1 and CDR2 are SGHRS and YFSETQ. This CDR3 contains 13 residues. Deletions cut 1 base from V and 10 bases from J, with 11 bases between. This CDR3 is CASSLWEGSKLFF. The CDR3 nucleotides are TGCGCCAGCAGCTTGTGGGAGGGGTCAAAACTGTTTTTT.

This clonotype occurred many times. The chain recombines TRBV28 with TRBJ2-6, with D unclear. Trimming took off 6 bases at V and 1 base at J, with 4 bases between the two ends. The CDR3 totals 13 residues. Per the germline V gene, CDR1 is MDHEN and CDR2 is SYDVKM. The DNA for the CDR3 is TGTGCCAGCAGGCCGTCTGGGGCCAACGTCCTGACTTTC. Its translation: CASRPSGANVLTF.

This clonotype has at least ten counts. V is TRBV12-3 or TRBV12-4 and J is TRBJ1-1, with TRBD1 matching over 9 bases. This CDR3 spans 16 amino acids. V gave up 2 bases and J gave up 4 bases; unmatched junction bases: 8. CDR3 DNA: TGTGCCAGCAGTTTAAATTACAGGGGGCGGTTCACTGAAGCTTTCTTT. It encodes CASSLNYRGRFTEAFF.

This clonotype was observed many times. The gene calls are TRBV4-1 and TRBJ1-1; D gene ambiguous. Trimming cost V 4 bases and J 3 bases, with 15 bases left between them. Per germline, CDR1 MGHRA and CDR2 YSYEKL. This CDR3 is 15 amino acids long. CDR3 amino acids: CASSRQGKFDTEAFF. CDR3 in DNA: TGCGCCAGCAGCCGCCAAGGGAAGTTTGACACTGAAGCTTTCTTT.

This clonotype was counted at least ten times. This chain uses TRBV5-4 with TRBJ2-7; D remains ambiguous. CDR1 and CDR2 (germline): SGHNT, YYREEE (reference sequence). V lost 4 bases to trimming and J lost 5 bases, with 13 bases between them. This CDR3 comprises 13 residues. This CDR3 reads CASSLGGQDEQYF. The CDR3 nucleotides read TGTGCCAGCAGCCTTGGTGGGCAGGACGAGCAGTACTTC.

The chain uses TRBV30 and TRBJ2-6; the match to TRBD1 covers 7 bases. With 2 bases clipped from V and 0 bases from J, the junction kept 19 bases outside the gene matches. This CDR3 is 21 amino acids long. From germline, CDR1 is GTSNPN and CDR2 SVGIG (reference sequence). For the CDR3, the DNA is TGTGCCTGGAGTTTAGGTCCGGCCTCCGGGACAGTCTACTCTGGGGCCAACGTCCTGACTTTC. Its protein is CAWSLGPASGTVYSGANVLTF.

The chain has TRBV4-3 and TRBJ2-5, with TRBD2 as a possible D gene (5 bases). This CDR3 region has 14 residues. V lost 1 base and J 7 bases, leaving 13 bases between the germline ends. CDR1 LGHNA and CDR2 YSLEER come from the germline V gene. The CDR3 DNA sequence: TGCGCCAGCAGCCAAGCGGGGATAGAGGCGACCCAGTACTTC. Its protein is CASSQAGIEATQYF.

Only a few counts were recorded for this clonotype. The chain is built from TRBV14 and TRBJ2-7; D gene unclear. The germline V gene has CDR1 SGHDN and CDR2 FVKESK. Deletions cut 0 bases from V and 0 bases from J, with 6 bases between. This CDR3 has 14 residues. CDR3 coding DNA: TGTGCCAGCAGCCAAGATAGGTTCTCCTACGAGCAGTACTTC. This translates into CASSQDRFSYEQYF.

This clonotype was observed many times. CDR3 in amino acids: CASSLRSPLHF. For the CDR3, the DNA is TGTGCCAGCAGTTTACGTTCACCCCTCCACTTT. The chain joins TRBV28 to TRBJ1-6, with D unresolved. The ends were cut back, 2 bases at V and 9 bases at J, with 2 bases in the middle. CDR3 length: 11 residues. Germline V gives CDR1 MDHEN, CDR2 SYDVKM.

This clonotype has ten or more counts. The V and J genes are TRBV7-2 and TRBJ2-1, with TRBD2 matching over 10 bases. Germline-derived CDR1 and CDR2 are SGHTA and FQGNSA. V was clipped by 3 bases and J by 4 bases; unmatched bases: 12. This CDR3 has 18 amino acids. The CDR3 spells CASSLRGGGLASYNEQFF. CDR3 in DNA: TGTGCCAGCAGCTTGAGGGGAGGGGGACTAGCGAGTTACAATGAGCAGTTCTTC.